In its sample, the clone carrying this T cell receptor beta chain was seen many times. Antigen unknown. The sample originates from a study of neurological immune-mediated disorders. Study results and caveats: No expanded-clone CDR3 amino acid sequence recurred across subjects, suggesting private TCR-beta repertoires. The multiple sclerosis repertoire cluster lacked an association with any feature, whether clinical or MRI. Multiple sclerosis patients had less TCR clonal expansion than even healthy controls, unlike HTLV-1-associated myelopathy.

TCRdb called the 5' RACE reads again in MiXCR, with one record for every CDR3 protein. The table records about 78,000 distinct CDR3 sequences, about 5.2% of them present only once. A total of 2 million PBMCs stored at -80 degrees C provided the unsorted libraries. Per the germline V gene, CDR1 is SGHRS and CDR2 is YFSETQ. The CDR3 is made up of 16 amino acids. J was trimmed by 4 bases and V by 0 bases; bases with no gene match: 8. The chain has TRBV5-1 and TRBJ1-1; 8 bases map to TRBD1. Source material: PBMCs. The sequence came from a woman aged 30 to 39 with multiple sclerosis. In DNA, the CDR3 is TGCGCCAGCAGCTTGGTCTCAGGGGGCGTGGGCACTGAAGCTTTCTTT. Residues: CASSLVSGGVGTEAFF.